These 13 T cell receptor beta chains were sequenced from one sample in a study of PD-L1 blockade in urothelial cancer (dated by TCRdb to between 2016 and 2019). The time point tag for this specimen amounts to: pretreatment peripheral blood. Library preparation was by the immunoSEQ multiplex PCR assay. In TCRdb, the immuneACCESS table is reduced to in-frame sequences with V and J assigned. These tables do not hold every clone; where another copy was compared, an unresolved V gene accounts for under half, and the others remain unexplained. The sample table contains tens of thousands of clones; only one count was recorded for over 80% of them. The ten most abundant clones make up over 8.5% of the sample. The sample consisted of PBMCs, taken around atezolizumab (anti-PD-L1) treatment. All receptors derive from a woman aged 70-85 years with urothelial cancer.

This rearrangement joins TRBV7-9 to TRBJ2-1, with 14 positions matching TRBD2. Germline CDR1 and CDR2: SEHNR and FQNEAQ (reference sequence). Unmatched junction bases numbered 4, after V lost 6 bases and J lost 0 bases. The CDR3 is made up of 17 amino acids. CDR3 DNA sequence: TGTGCCAGCAGGGCCGGGACTAGCGGGGGCTCCTACAATGAGCAGTTCTTC. Protein product: CASRAGTSGGSYNEQFF. Complete variable domain (other parts from reference TRBV7-9 and TRBJ2-1): DTGVSQNPRHKITKRGQNVTFRCDPISEHNRLYWYRQTLGQGPEFLTYFQNEAQLEKSRLLSDRFSAERPKGSFSTLEIQRTEQGDSAMYLCASRAGTSGGSYNEQFFGPGTRLTVL.

V is TRBV5-1 and J is TRBJ2-7; 9 bases match TRBD2. This CDR3 has 16 amino acids. V shed 4 bases and J 1 base; nucleotides not matched to a gene: 9. Germline V CDR1 and CDR2: SGHRS, YFSETQ. The CDR3, as DNA: TGCGCCAGCAGCATTGTTTTAGCGGGGGTATCCTACGAGCAGTACTTC. It specifies CASSIVLAGVSYEQYF.

The chain uses TRBV5-4 and TRBJ2-1, with TRBD2 identical over 13 bases. The CDR3 has 15 residues. With V trimmed by 3 bases and J by 9 bases, 6 bases remained unmatched. The germline V gene encodes CDR1 SGHNT and CDR2 YYREEE (reference sequence). The CDR3 sequence is CASSYRLAGGTEQFF. In DNA form, the CDR3 reads TGTGCCAGCAGCTACCGACTAGCGGGAGGTACTGAGCAGTTCTTC. The variable domain in full, completed from reference TRBV5-4 and TRBJ2-1, reads ETGVTQSPTHLIKTRGQQVTLRCSSQSGHNTVSWYQQALGQGPQFIFQYYREEENGRGNFPPRFSGLQFPNYSSELNVNALELDDSALYLCASSYRLAGGTEQFFGPGTRLTVL.

This chain joins TRBV6-1 and TRBJ1-2; 9 bases agree with TRBD1. Trimming removed 8 bases from V and 8 bases from J; junction bases left unmatched: 9. This CDR3 has 13 amino acids. Germline V gene sequence: CDR1 MNHNS, CDR2 SASEGT. The CDR3 DNA reads as TGTGCCAGCCGACCACAGGGGGCAGTGGGCTACACCTTC. Amino acid sequence: CASRPQGAVGYTF.

V is TRBV11-2 and J is TRBJ2-1; 9 nucleotides match TRBD2. The germline gives CDR1 SGHAT, CDR2 FQNNGV. This CDR3 comprises 15 residues. V shed 1 base and J 8 bases; nucleotides not matched to a gene: 6. CDR3 loop: CASSLAGTSMDEQFF. The DNA for the CDR3 is TGTGCCAGCAGCTTAGCCGGGACTAGCATGGATGAGCAGTTCTTC.

This clone was seen once. The chain is built from TRBV6-5 and TRBJ2-7; D might be TRBD1 (6 bases). Trimming took 2 bases from V and 3 from J, leaving 14 bases between them. The germline V gene encodes CDR1 MNHEY and CDR2 SVGAGI. The CDR3 consists of 15 residues. The CDR3 here is CASSYQPQGSYEQYF. In DNA, the CDR3 is TGTGCCAGCAGTTACCAACCACAGGGCAGCTACGAGCAGTACTTC.

The rearrangement joins TRBV7-9 to TRBJ1-2; 8 bases are a match to TRBD1. Germline V gene lookup returns CDR1 SEHNR and CDR2 FQNEAQ (reference sequence). The CDR3 covers 16 residues. J was trimmed by 4 bases and V by 6 bases; bases with no gene match: 13. CDR3 DNA sequence: TGTGCCAGCAGTATGGGGGGGACAGGCGACTTCTATGGCTACACCTTC. This translates into CASSMGGTGDFYGYTF.

This clone occurred a few times. The V call is TRBV30, the J call TRBJ2-3, with 13 positions matching TRBD2. Germline-derived CDR1 and CDR2 are GTSNPN and SVGIG (reference sequence). With V trimmed by 7 bases and J by 2 bases, 3 bases remained unmatched. This CDR3 is built from 14 residues. The CDR3 sequence: CALTSGGNTDTQYF. In DNA, the CDR3 is TGTGCCTTGACTAGCGGGGGGAACACAGATACGCAGTATTTT.

This clone occurred many times. V is TRBV4-1 and J is TRBJ1-2, with 9 bases identical to TRBD1. The germline V gene encodes CDR1 MGHRA and CDR2 YSYEKL. V trimming: 0 bases; J trimming: 2 bases; junction bases outside the gene matches: 1. The CDR3 covers 15 residues. CDR3 protein: CASSQEQGANYGYTF. In DNA, the CDR3 is TGCGCCAGCAGCCAAGAACAGGGGGCAAACTATGGCTACACCTTC.

This chain connects TRBV6-5 to TRBJ1-3; D is unclear. V lost 6 bases to trimming and J lost 0 bases, with 12 bases between them. The CDR3 totals 15 residues. CDR1 MNHEY and CDR2 SVGAGI come from the germline V gene. CDR3 in amino acids: CASRRYSYSGNTIYF. The CDR3 region has the DNA TGTGCCAGCAGGCGATACAGTTACTCTGGAAACACCATATATTTT.

This chain joins TRBV15 and TRBJ1-1, with 8 positions matching TRBD1. V gave up 1 base and J gave up 5 bases; unmatched junction bases: 9. Germline CDR1 reads LNHNV; CDR2 reads YYDKDF (reference sequence). The CDR3 covers 16 residues. The CDR3 here is CATSRGQGMVWTEAFF. CDR3 DNA: TGTGCCACCAGCAGAGGACAGGGGATGGTATGGACTGAAGCTTTCTTT. Full variable domain (remainder filled in from reference TRBV15 and TRBJ1-1): DAMVIQNPRYQVTQFGKPVTLSCSQTLNHNVMYWYQQKSSQAPKLLFHYYDKDFNNEADTPDNFQSRRPNTSFCFLDIRSPGLGDTAMYLCATSRGQGMVWTEAFFGQGTRLTVV.

V gene TRBV19 combines with J gene TRBJ1-2; perhaps TRBD1 as D (5 bases). The CDR3 length is 12 residues. From germline, CDR1 is LNHDA and CDR2 SQIVND (reference sequence). Trimming cost V 8 bases and J 5 bases, with 12 bases left between them. CDR3 in amino acids: CASGGTVYGYTF. The CDR3 region has the DNA TGTGCCAGTGGGGGGACGGTGTATGGCTACACCTTC.

The rearrangement links TRBV4-2 to TRBJ2-7; maybe TRBD1 (6 bases). The germline gives CDR1 LGHNA, CDR2 YNFKEQ. Trimming shortened V by 1 base and J by 2 bases, and 18 bases separated the two germline ends. The CDR3 runs to 17 residues. The CDR3 is CASSQGGGWGSAYEQYF. For the CDR3, the DNA is TGTGCCAGCAGCCAAGGAGGGGGTTGGGGTTCAGCCTACGAGCAGTACTTC.